This T cell receptor (beta chain) was captured by sequencing in a study of T cells in Graves' hyperthyroidism and ophthalmopathy. RNA transcripts yielded amplified TCR beta CDR3 regions. A set of HTBI primers served as the primers for a first-round RT-PCR of the TCR CDR3. In TCRdb, the multiplex PCR reads were re-called with MiXCR into one record per CDR3 protein. The repertoire holds hundreds of thousands of distinct CDR3 sequences, with 14% as singletons. This CDR3 has 13 residues. V dropped 6 bases and J dropped 4; count of bases not matched to a gene: 4. Looked up from germline, CDR1 is ENHRY and CDR2 is SYGVKD.

Sequences were obtained from blood. This receptor was obtained from a woman under 30 with Graves' hyperthyroidism. The chain combines TRBV10-3 with TRBJ2-7; 9 nucleotides match TRBD1. CDR3 coding DNA: TGTGCCATCAGAGACAGGGGGTTTTACGAGCAGTACTTC. Translating it yields CAIRDRGFYEQYF.